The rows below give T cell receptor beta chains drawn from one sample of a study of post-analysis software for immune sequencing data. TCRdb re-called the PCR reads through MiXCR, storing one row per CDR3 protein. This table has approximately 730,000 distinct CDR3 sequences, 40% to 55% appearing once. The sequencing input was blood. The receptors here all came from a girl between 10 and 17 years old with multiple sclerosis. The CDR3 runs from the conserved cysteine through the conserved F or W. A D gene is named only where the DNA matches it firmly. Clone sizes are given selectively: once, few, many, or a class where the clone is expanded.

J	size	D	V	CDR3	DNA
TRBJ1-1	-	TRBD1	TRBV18	CASSPGVTGGRNTEAFF	TGTGCCAGCTCCCCGGGAGTGACAGGGGGTCGGAACACTGAAGCTTTCTTT
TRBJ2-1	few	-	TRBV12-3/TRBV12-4	CASSFFLESYNEQFF	TGTGCCAGCAGTTTCTTTCTAGAATCCTACAATGAGCAGTTCTTC
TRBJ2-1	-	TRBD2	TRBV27	CASSFLLAGNNEQFF	TGTGCCAGCAGTTTCCTACTAGCGGGAAACAATGAGCAGTTCTTC
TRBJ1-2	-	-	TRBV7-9	CASSSNSFYGYTF	TGTGCCAGCAGCTCGAACAGCTTCTATGGCTACACCTTC
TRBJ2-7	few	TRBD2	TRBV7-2	CASQRGPAYEQYF	TGTGCCAGCCAGCGGGGACCTGCCTACGAGCAGTACTTC
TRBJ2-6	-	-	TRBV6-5	CASNSALGANVLTF	TGTGCCAGTAACAGTGCGCTCGGGGCCAACGTCCTGACTTTC
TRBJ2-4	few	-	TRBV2	CASSEDVGVNIQYF	TGTGCCAGCAGTGAAGATGTAGGGGTCAACATTCAGTACTTC
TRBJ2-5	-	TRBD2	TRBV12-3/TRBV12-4	CASSGYSFKAGAETQYF	TGTGCCAGCAGTGGTTATAGTTTCAAGGCGGGAGCAGAGACCCAGTACTTC
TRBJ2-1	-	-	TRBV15	CATLHTSGATSYNEQFF	TGTGCCACCTTACACACAAGCGGAGCAACCTCCTACAATGAGCAGTTCTTC
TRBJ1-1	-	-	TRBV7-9	CASTPNGAFF	TGTGCCAGCACCCCAAATGGAGCTTTCTTT
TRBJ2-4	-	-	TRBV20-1	CSARVLAENIQYF	TGCAGTGCTAGAGTACTAGCAGAAAACATTCAGTACTTC
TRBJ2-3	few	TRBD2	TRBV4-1	CAIRREGRDTQYF	TGCGCCATTAGGAGGGAGGGTAGAGATACGCAGTATTTT
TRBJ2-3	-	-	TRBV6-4	CASSEDLGDTQYF	TGTGCCAGCAGTGAAGATTTGGGAGATACGCAGTATTTT
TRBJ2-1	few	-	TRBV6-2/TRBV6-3	CASGQTSYNEQFF	TGTGCCAGTGGACAGACCTCCTACAATGAGCAGTTCTTC
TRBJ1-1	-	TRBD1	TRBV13	CASSEAQGANTEAFF	TGTGCCAGCAGCGAGGCACAGGGGGCGAACACTGAAGCTTTCTTT
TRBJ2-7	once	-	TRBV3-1	CASSGVGPTYEQYF	TGTGCCAGCAGCGGAGTGGGCCCGACCTACGAGCAGTACTTC
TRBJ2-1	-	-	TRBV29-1	CSVEWRLNGGEQFF	TGCAGCGTTGAATGGCGGCTAAACGGAGGGGAGCAGTTCTTC
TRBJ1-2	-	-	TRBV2	CASSEARLANYGYTF	TGTGCCAGCAGTGAAGCCAGACTCGCTAACTATGGCTACACCTTC
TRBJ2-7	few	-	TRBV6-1	CASSELLYEQYF	TGTGCCAGCAGTGAACTCCTCTACGAGCAGTACTTC
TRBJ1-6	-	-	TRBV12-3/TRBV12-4	CASSLGDSYNSPLHF	TGTGCCAGCAGTTTGGGGGACTCCTATAATTCACCCCTCCACTTT
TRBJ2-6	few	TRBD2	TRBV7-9	CASLLPGLAGVAGANVLTF	TGTGCCAGCTTGTTACCGGGACTAGCGGGAGTCGCTGGGGCCAACGTCCTGACTTTC